These T cell receptor beta chains were read from a single sample in a study of cytomegalovirus exposure and HLA in healthy donors. The table came from immunoSEQ multiplex PCR; TCRdb's copy has only in-frame clones and leaves some out. Its table lists fewer than 95,000 clones. Sequencing used PBMCs. The receptors stem from a woman aged 40 to 55 in good health and CMV-seropositive. The conserved cysteine and the conserved F or W are not part of the CDR3 here. Each record gives: V gene, J gene, CDR3 protein.

>TRBV7-2|TRBJ2-1
ASSLDGLAGGRQF
>TRBV2|TRBJ2-7
ASSEVGGPSYEQY
>TRBV7-2|NA
ASSSITVGGGPSYEQY
>TRBV4-3|TRBJ2-1
ASSHGLAGGPRNEQF
>TRBV19|TRBJ2-3
ASSRQTSGGRSTDTQY
>TRBV11-2|TRBJ2-7
ASSLARSSYEQY
>TRBV7-9|TRBJ2-7
ASSLEYGEESEQY
>TRBV20-1|TRBJ2-5
SASIRTQY
>TRBV10-3|TRBJ2-5
AISESRSSGKVSQETQY
>TRBV2|TRBJ2-1
ASRVRGGSSYNEQF
>TRBV18|TRBJ2-3
ASSPMTSGDTDTQY
>TRBV9|TRBJ2-1
ASSLRTSGTYNEQF
>TRBV28|TRBJ1-1
ASSLVRRAEAF
>TRBV20-1|TRBJ1-2
SARGPGYT
>TRBV2|TRBJ2-3
ASGTREGTDTQY
>TRBV6-5|TRBJ2-7
ASRYRGNGAYEQY
>TRBV12-5|TRBJ1-3
ASGLVVRGRSGNTIY
>TRBV10-3|TRBJ1-4
AISEGTGALKLF
>TRBV9|TRBJ2-2
ASSVVGAAGELF
>TRBV2|TRBJ1-4
ASSEVQGLSKLF
>TRBV9|TRBJ2-3
ASSVGWQSTDTQY
>TRBV15|TRBJ2-7
ATSRDLLEERY
>TRBV5-4|TRBJ1-5
ASSTEGGQPQH
>TRBV30|TRBJ1-1
AWSVRSRGITEAF
>TRBV9|TRBJ2-3
ASSRTQREQGSTDTQY
>TRBV5-1|TRBJ1-5
ASSLGQGSQPQH
>TRBV6-1|TRBJ2-3
ASSERRGRGFLGTDTQY
>TRBV11-2|TRBJ1-2
ASSLVGGGGGYT
>TRBV5-4|TRBJ2-5
ASNPPGLAGLGAETQY
>TRBV11-2|TRBJ1-1
ASSLRWDPVAGRDTEAF
>TRBV7-9|TRBJ1-1
ASSLEGGRRAF
>TRBV5-1|TRBJ2-5
ASRSSWEAGQETQY
>TRBV28|TRBJ1-5
ASSLSRGNQPQH
>TRBV29-1|TRBJ2-7
SVGFEYEQY
>TRBV4-3|TRBJ1-3
ASSQVGTNSGNTIY
>TRBV5-1|TRBJ2-3
ASRDRADTQY
>TRBV30|TRBJ2-3
AWSVKGADTQY